This note documents a single T cell receptor (beta chain) sequence. The PCR was carried out with 60 Vbeta primers and 13 Jbeta primers. Here immunoSEQ multiplex PCR was the method, and the copy in TCRdb shows in-frame clones only, minus some. The data show 100,000 or so clones, about 12% seen once. The CDR3 is made up of 14 amino acids. The V end lost 3 bases, the J end lost 5 bases, and 14 bases lay between the germline ends. Per the germline V gene, CDR1 is SGHNT and CDR2 is YYREEE (reference sequence). These data originate in a study of cytomegalovirus exposure and HLA in healthy donors. This chain joins TRBV5-4 and TRBJ1-2, with D tentatively TRBD1 (5 bases). What was sequenced was PBMCs. The sequence derives from a man aged 40-49 years in good health and CMV-seropositive. The CDR3 loop reads CASSWPGSEYGYTF. Here the CDR3 DNA reads TGTGCCAGCAGCTGGCCAGGGTCGGAGTATGGCTACACCTTC.